This record covers a single T cell receptor beta chain. Original processing notes: Cell counts per sample came from amplifying reference gene primers. The table came from immunoSEQ multiplex PCR; TCRdb's copy has only in-frame clones and leaves some out. D and trimming were read from the DNA, whereas the V and J calls and clone size are those reported in that table. The table includes around 200,000 clones, around four fifths detected once. The data derive from a study of blood T cell repertoires in COVID-19. With V trimmed by 3 bases and J by 5 bases, 6 bases remained unmatched. Germline values: CDR1 LNHDA, CDR2 SQIVND (reference sequence). The CDR3 spans 14 residues.

Sample: peripheral blood. The J gene is TRBJ1-2, the V gene TRBV19; 7 bases are shared with TRBD1. This receptor was identified in a woman between 50 and 59 years old with acute or convalescent COVID-19. This CDR3 is CASSIYGQAYGYTF. For the CDR3, the DNA is TGTGCCAGTAGTATTTATGGACAGGCGTATGGCTACACCTTC.